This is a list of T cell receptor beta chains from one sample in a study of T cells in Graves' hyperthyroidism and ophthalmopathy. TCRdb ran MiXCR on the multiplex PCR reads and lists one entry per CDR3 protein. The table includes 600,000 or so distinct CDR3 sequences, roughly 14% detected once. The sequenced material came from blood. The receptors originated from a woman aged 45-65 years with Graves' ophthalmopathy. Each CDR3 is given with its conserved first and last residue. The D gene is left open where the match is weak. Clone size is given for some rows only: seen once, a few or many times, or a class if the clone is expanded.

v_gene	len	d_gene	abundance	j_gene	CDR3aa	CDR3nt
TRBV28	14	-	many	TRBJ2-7	CASSLLGQNYEQYF	TGTGCCAGCAGTTTATTGGGACAAAACTACGAGCAGTACTTC
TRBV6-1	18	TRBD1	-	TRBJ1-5	CASSPGQGATFSNQPQHF	TGTGCCAGCAGTCCGGGACAGGGGGCCACCTTTAGCAATCAGCCCCAGCATTTT
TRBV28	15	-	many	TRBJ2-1	CASRDGTISYNEQFF	TGTGCCAGCAGAGACGGGACGATCTCCTACAATGAGCAGTTCTTC
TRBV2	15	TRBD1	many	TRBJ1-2	CASSETGTGLGGYTF	TGTGCCAGCAGCGAGACCGGGACAGGGCTGGGTGGCTACACCTTC
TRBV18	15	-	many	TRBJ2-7	CASSPLPRATYEQYF	TGTGCCAGCTCACCGTTACCCCGTGCCACCTACGAGCAGTACTTC
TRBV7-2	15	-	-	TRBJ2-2	CASSPTGARTGELFF	TGTGCCAGCAGCCCGACTGGGGCGCGCACCGGGGAGCTGTTTTTT
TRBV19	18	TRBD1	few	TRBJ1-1	CASSTFYRGSGKSTEAFF	TGTGCCAGTAGTACGTTCTACAGGGGATCCGGTAAGAGCACTGAAGCTTTCTTT
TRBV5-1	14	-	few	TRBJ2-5	CASRRTQIQETQYF	TGCGCCAGCAGACGGACACAGATCCAAGAGACCCAGTACTTC
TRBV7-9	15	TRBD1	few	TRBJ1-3	CASSKQGASGNTIYF	TGTGCCAGCAGCAAACAGGGGGCCTCTGGAAACACCATATATTTT
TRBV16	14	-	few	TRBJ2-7	CASSPLVGFYEQYF	TGTGCCAGCAGCCCTTTAGTAGGTTTCTACGAGCAGTACTTC
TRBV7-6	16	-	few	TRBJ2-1	CASSTRIGTRVNEQFF	TGTGCCAGCAGCACACGTATTGGGACTCGGGTTAATGAGCAGTTCTTC
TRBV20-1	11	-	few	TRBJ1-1	CSASGPVEAFF	TGCAGTGCTAGTGGGCCAGTCGAAGCTTTCTTT
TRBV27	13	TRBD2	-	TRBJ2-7	CASSVGRAYEQYF	TGTGCCAGCAGTGTGGGGAGGGCCTACGAGCAGTACTTC
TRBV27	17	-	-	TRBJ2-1	CASNRGRGFVAYNEQFF	TGTGCCAGCAACAGGGGGAGGGGATTCGTGGCCTACAATGAGCAGTTCTTC
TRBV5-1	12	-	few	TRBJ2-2	CASSRDYGELFF	TGCGCCAGCAGCCGGGATTACGGGGAGCTGTTTTTT
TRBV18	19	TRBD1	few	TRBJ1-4	CASSRLTGTGLATNEKLFF	TGTGCCAGCTCCCGACTGACAGGGACGGGTTTGGCAACTAATGAAAAACTGTTTTTT